Shown below are 11 T cell receptor beta chains from a single sample sequenced in a study of CD8 T cells in ankylosing spondylitis. Findings and caveats of the study: Within ankylosing spondylitis blood, a TCR beta motif made up of roughly eight highly homologous variants appeared to be characteristic.

These receptors have no identified antigens. TCRdb re-analysed the 5' RACE reads in MiXCR, keeping a single row per CDR3 protein. The sample lists 200,000 to 250,000 distinct CDR3 sequences, 15% to 20% seen once, with roughly 46% in the top ten. The sequenced material came from blood, either unsorted or a sorted T cell fraction (not recorded which). The receptors stem from a male donor with ankylosing spondylitis.

This clonotype was seen a handful of times. This rearrangement joins TRBV20-1 to TRBJ2-3; 7 bases fit TRBD2. The CDR3 runs to 16 residues. Germline V gene sequence: CDR1 DFQATT, CDR2 SNEGSKA (reference sequence). V lost 0 bases to trimming and J lost 4 bases; unmatched junction nucleotides: 10. CDR3 DNA sequence: TGCAGTGCTAGAGATCTCGTGCGGGAGAGTCCAGATACGCAGTATTTT. It specifies CSARDLVRESPDTQYF.

In this sample, this clonotype turned up a few times. This rearrangement joins TRBV11-3 to TRBJ2-1; TRBD2 matches 15 bases. The CDR3 is 22 residues long. Trimming cost V 1 base and J 4 bases; bases outside gene matches: 17. CDR1 and CDR2 from the germline V gene are SGHNT and YENEEA. CDR3 sequence reads: CASSLGVGTSGRTQTSYNEQFF. DNA of the CDR3: TGTGCCAGCAGCTTAGGCGTCGGGACTAGCGGGAGGACCCAAACCTCATACAATGAGCAGTTCTTC. The full variable domain, its missing parts supplied by reference TRBV11-3 and TRBJ2-1, is EAGVVQSPRYKIIEKKQPVAFWCNPISGHNTLYWYLQNLGQGPELLIRYENEEAVDDSQLPKDRFSAERLKGVDSTLKIQPAELGDSAVYLCASSLGVGTSGRTQTSYNEQFFGPGTRLTVL.

V usage is TRBV11-1 and J usage is TRBJ2-7, with 9 bases fitting TRBD2. The CDR3 covers 15 residues. After removal of 2 bases from V and 2 bases from J, the junction contained 4 bases not matched to a gene. Germline V lookup: CDR1 SGHAT, CDR2 FQDESV (reference sequence). The CDR3: CASSLSSGRTYEQYF. CDR3 coding DNA: TGTGCCAGCAGCTTAAGTAGCGGGAGAACCTACGAGCAGTACTTC.

The chain uses TRBV27 and TRBJ2-3; unclear D gene. This CDR3 comprises 13 residues. CDR1 and CDR2 (germline): MNHEY, SMNVEV (reference sequence). Trimming pared 6 bases from V and 3 bases from J, leaving 10 bases between. CDR3 protein: CASRSSWTDTQYF. Written as DNA, the CDR3 is TGTGCCAGCAGATCCTCGTGGACAGATACGCAGTATTTT.

The rearrangement joins TRBV4-1 to TRBJ2-2; D is ambiguous. The V and J ends lost 0 bases and 8 bases respectively, with 7 bases between them. CDR3 length equals 13 residues. Germline loops: CDR1 MGHRA, CDR2 YSYEKL. The CDR3 nucleotides read TGCGCCAGCAGCCAAGATAACGGGGGGGAGCTGTTTTTT. This translates into CASSQDNGGELFF.

The chain employs TRBV12-3 or TRBV12-4 and TRBJ2-5; D is undetermined. The CDR3 is 11 amino acids. V lost 5 bases, J lost 5 bases, and 6 bases lay in between. The CDR3 spells CASSESETQYF. The DNA of the CDR3 is TGTGCCAGCAGTGAGAGTGAGACCCAGTACTTC.

The chain couples TRBV12-3 or TRBV12-4 to TRBJ1-6; perhaps TRBD1 as D (5 bases). This CDR3 spans 13 amino acids. V gave up 4 bases and J gave up 9 bases, with 10 bases separating them. The DNA of the CDR3 is TGTGCCAGCAGTTGGGACTCCGGTTCACCCCTCCACTTT. It encodes CASSWDSGSPLHF.

This clonotype was recorded at least ten times. The gene calls are TRBV6-2 or TRBV6-3 and TRBJ2-1, with TRBD2 matching 12 bases. Germline CDR1 and CDR2: MNHEY and SVGEGT. CDR3 length: 17 amino acids. The V and J ends lost 2 bases and 0 bases, in that order; junction bases with no gene match: 2. The CDR3 loop is CASSYGLAGSSYNEQFF. The DNA of the CDR3 is TGTGCCAGCAGTTACGGACTAGCGGGGAGCTCCTACAATGAGCAGTTCTTC.

There are a few counts of this clonotype. V and J are TRBV27 and TRBJ2-5; a weak D match, TRBD2 (6 bases). CDR3 length equals 15 residues. Germline values: CDR1 MNHEY, CDR2 SMNVEV (reference sequence). Trimming removed 7 bases at V and 5 bases at J, with 20 bases between. CDR3 nucleotide sequence: TGTGCCAGCACCACCTCTGGCGGGGTCCGGGAGACCCAGTACTTC. This gives the protein CASTTSGGVRETQYF.

V gene TRBV11-1 combines with J gene TRBJ1-5; 9 bases align to TRBD1. Germline V gene lookup returns CDR1 SGHAT and CDR2 FQDESV (reference sequence). V lost 3 bases to trimming and J lost 0 bases; unmatched junction nucleotides: 9. The CDR3 has 18 amino acids. The CDR3 region is CASSLGDRETFSNQPQHF. CDR3 nucleotides: TGTGCCAGCAGCTTGGGGGACAGGGAAACCTTTAGCAATCAGCCCCAGCATTTT.

This rearrangement joins TRBV4-1 to TRBJ2-1; D may be TRBD1 (6 bases). V gave up 1 base and J gave up 0 bases, with 7 bases separating them. CDR3 length: 15 amino acids. Germline V gene sequence: CDR1 MGHRA, CDR2 YSYEKL. CDR3 in DNA: TGCGCCAGCAGCCAAGTGGACAGCTCCTACAATGAGCAGTTCTTC. It translates to CASSQVDSSYNEQFF.